The 16 T cell receptor beta chains below were found in one sample sequenced in a study of tumor-infiltrating lymphocytes in oesophageal squamous cell carcinoma (TCRdb year 2016). Library preparation was by PCR. The sequencer listed for this sample is Illumina HiSeq 1500. TCRdb reprocessing: public reads trimmed at Q25 with fastp, clones called with MiXCR, in-frame beta chains kept. Rows are unified per CDR3 protein, each entry keeping the most common DNA and genes. The sample table records some 14,000 distinct CDR3 sequences; 50% of these occur just once. 16% of the sample is taken by the ten largest. Sequenced material: esophageal tumor tissue. These receptors were collected from a male donor with esophageal squamous cell carcinoma.

CDR3 bases: TGCAGTGCTAGAGGCCAGGGAGACACTGAAGCTTTCTTT. Its protein product is CSARGQGDTEAFF. This chain connects TRBV20-1 to TRBJ1-1, with D perhaps TRBD1 (5 bases). V shed 1 base and J shed 3 bases, with 9 bases lying between them. The CDR3 has 13 amino acids. Germline CDR1 DFQATT, CDR2 SNEGSKA (reference sequence).

The sample holds many counts of this clonotype. The chain has TRBV25-1 and TRBJ2-3; TRBD2 might be the D (5 bases). The CDR3 runs 16 residues. Looked up from germline, CDR1 is MGHDK and CDR2 is SYGVNS. The V end lost 7 bases, the J end lost 5 bases, and 22 bases lay between the germline ends. CDR3 region: CASTRGPRDGEDTQYF. Here the CDR3 DNA reads TGTGCCAGCACCCGAGGGCCAAGGGATGGGGAAGATACGCAGTATTTT.

CDR3 residues: CASSLGRTSGYNEQFF. The CDR3 region has the DNA TGTGCCAGCAGCTTAGGCAGGACTAGCGGATACAATGAGCAGTTCTTC. This sequence joins TRBV7-2 and TRBJ2-1, with TRBD2 identical over 10 bases. The CDR3 spans 16 residues. Per germline, CDR1 SGHTA and CDR2 FQGNSA. Trimming removed 1 base from V and 4 bases from J; junction bases left unmatched: 4. The whole variable domain, remainder taken from reference TRBV7-2 and TRBJ2-1, is GAGVSQSPSNKVTEKGKDVELRCDPISGHTALYWYRQSLGQGLEFLIYFQGNSAPDKSGLPSDRFSAERTGGSVSTLTIQRTQQEDSAVYLCASSLGRTSGYNEQFFGPGTRLTVL.

The CDR3 region is CASSLSVDNEQFF. CDR3 DNA sequence: TGTGCCAGCAGCTTATCGGTGGACAATGAGCAGTTCTTC. J is TRBJ2-3 and V is TRBV7-3; D gene uncertain. The end of the DNA aligns better with TRBJ2-1, so the J call may be wrong. Germline CDR1 reads SGHTA; CDR2 reads FQGTGA. The CDR3 runs to 13 residues.

This rearrangement joins TRBV7-6 to TRBJ2-1, with no clear D. CDR3 length equals 14 residues. Germline V gene sequence: CDR1 SGHVS, CDR2 FNYEAQ. Between the trimmed V and J ends, which lost 7 bases and 2 bases, there was a span of 12 bases. In nucleotides, the CDR3 is TGTGCCAGCACCCCGGTTGGGGCCTACAATGAGCAGTTCTTC. Translation gives CASTPVGAYNEQFF. Full variable domain (rest looked up from reference TRBV7-6 and TRBJ2-1): GAGVSQSPRYKVTKRGQDVALRCDPISGHVSLYWYRQALGQGPEFLTYFNYEAQQDKSGLPNDRFSAERPEGSISTLTIQRTEQRDSAMYRCASTPVGAYNEQFFGPGTRLTVL.

The genes are TRBV7-2 and TRBJ2-5, with D perhaps matching TRBD2 (6 bases). Germline values: CDR1 SGHTA, CDR2 FQGNSA. The V end lost 4 bases, the J end lost 11 bases, and 23 bases lay between the germline ends. This CDR3 has 15 amino acids. CDR3 region: CASSSGSGGYNEQYF. The CDR3 DNA reads as TGTGCCAGCAGCTCCGGGAGCGGTGGATACAATGAGCAGTACTTC.

The chain uses TRBV7-3 and TRBJ2-3, with 7 bases fitting TRBD2. The ends lost 5 bases at V and 4 bases at J; junction bases unmatched: 9. This CDR3 spans 15 amino acids. The germline V gene has CDR1 SGHTA and CDR2 FQGTGA. CDR3 DNA sequence: TGTGCCAGCAGCATATCCGGGACTAAAGCAGATACGCAGTATTTT. It codes for CASSISGTKADTQYF.

This clonotype occurred once. The rearrangement links TRBV10-3 to TRBJ2-2; D perhaps matches TRBD1 (6 bases). This CDR3 is built from 15 residues. CDR1 and CDR2 (germline): ENHRY, SYGVKD. With 8 bases removed from V and 3 bases from J, the gap between germline ends came to 16 bases. CDR3 region: CAISGVSSYTGELFF. Written as DNA, the CDR3 is TGTGCCATCTCAGGGGTATCCTCGTACACCGGGGAGCTGTTTTTT.

The gene calls are TRBV7-2 and TRBJ2-7, with D possibly TRBD2 on 6 matching bases. There are 15 residues in the CDR3. Per the germline V gene, CDR1 is SGHTA and CDR2 is FQGNSA. V dropped 4 bases and J dropped 0 bases, with 13 bases sitting between them. Written as DNA, the CDR3 is TGTGCCAGCAGCTCCTACCGGACTAACTCCTACGAGCAGTACTTC. Encoded protein: CASSSYRTNSYEQYF.

This clonotype was picked up many times. This chain joins TRBV12-3 or TRBV12-4 and TRBJ1-4; no definite D call. The CDR3 has 16 amino acids. V dropped 7 bases and J dropped 0 bases, with 15 bases sitting between them. CDR3 region: CASTIRTQTTNEKLFF. The CDR3 region has the DNA TGTGCCAGCACCATAAGGACGCAGACAACTAATGAAAAACTGTTTTTT.

This clonotype was seen repeatedly, ten times or more. The rearrangement joins TRBV7-2 to TRBJ2-7; TRBD2 might be the D (6 bases). The germline gives CDR1 SGHTA, CDR2 FQGNSA. The CDR3 spans 12 residues. The V end lost 2 bases, the J end lost 7 bases, and 9 bases lay between the germline ends. The CDR3 DNA sequence: TGTGCCAGCAGCTTAACTAGCATTGAGCAGTACTTC. This sequence encodes CASSLTSIEQYF.

CDR3 DNA sequence: TGTGCCAGCAGGGGGCTAGCGGGGGCGCAGTATTTT. This gives the protein CASRGLAGAQYF. The chain has TRBV12-3 or TRBV12-4 and TRBJ2-3; 10 positions match TRBD2. After removal of 6 bases from V and 10 bases from J, the junction contained 4 bases not matched to a gene. The CDR3 has 12 residues.

The chain is built from TRBV6-2 or TRBV6-3 and TRBJ2-7, with 11 bases fitting TRBD2. The DNA end is more similar to TRBJ2-1, so the J call may be wrong. This CDR3 is built from 15 residues. Germline V gives CDR1 MNHEY, CDR2 SVGEGT. CDR3 bases: TGTGCCAGCAGTTGGCTAGCGGGAGGCGGTGATGAGCAGTTCTTC. Its protein is CASSWLAGGGDEQFF.

The chain employs TRBV7-9 and TRBJ2-5; D possibly corresponds to TRBD1 (6 bases). The DNA end is a closer match to TRBJ2-7, so the J assignment may be wrong. CDR1 and CDR2 (germline): SEHNR, FQNEAQ (reference sequence). CDR3 length: 14 residues. CDR3 DNA sequence: TGTGCCAGCAGCAAACAGGGAGCTGCCTACGAGCAGTACTTC. Translating gives CASSKQGAAYEQYF.

A few counts support this clonotype. The CDR3 DNA is TGTGCCATCGAGGAGGGACTAGCGAGGCATGAGCAGTTCTTC. Protein: CAIEEGLARHEQFF. The chain carries TRBV7-2 and TRBJ2-5; the match to TRBD2 covers 10 bases. The J call could be wrong; TRBJ2-1 is a better fit for the DNA end. The CDR3 has 14 residues. Germline CDR1 and CDR2: SGHTA and FQGNSA.

This sequence joins TRBV11-2 and TRBJ2-4; D gene unclear. The assigned J gene may be wrong: the sequence end matches TRBJ2-1 better. Germline V lookup: CDR1 SGHAT, CDR2 FQNNGV. The CDR3 has 14 amino acids. Here the CDR3 reads CASSLIPAYNEQFF. DNA for the CDR3: TGTGCCAGCAGCTTAATTCCAGCCTACAATGAGCAGTTCTTC.